These 9 T cell receptor beta chains were sequenced from one sample in a study of T cells expressing NK-cell markers. From its re-call of the 5' RACE reads, TCRdb lists each CDR3 protein once, without DNA. Reported are about 540,000 distinct CDR3 sequences; the ten largest clones contain approximately 3.6%. The sequencing input was blood T cells: a sorted CD56 or NKG2C T cell subset, CD4+ or CD8+ T cells, or bulk PBMC T cells (not recorded which). The receptors shown here come from a man between 18 and 35 years old in good health.

V gene TRBV20-1 combines with J gene TRBJ2-3; the TCRdb call, TRBD2, lacks DNA for checking. Germline lookup yields CDR1 DFQATT and CDR2 SNEGSKA (reference sequence). The CDR3 extends over 16 amino acids. The CDR3 spells CSASIAQSLNTDTQYF.

V is TRBV20-1 and J is TRBJ2-3; TCRdb picks TRBD2, but there is no DNA to check that call. CDR3 length equals 13 residues. The germline gives CDR1 DFQATT, CDR2 SNEGSKA (reference sequence). CDR3 amino acids: CSAKDFWSEGQYF.

The genes are TRBV5-1 and TRBJ1-2; TCRdb designates TRBD1, a call that cannot be tested without DNA. CDR3 length: 14 residues. CDR1 is SGHRS, CDR2 YFSETQ, per germline. Here the CDR3 reads CASSLAGTTEGYTF. Together with reference TRBV5-1 and TRBJ1-2, the CDR3 gives the full variable domain: KAGVTQTPRYLIKTRGQQVTLSCSPISGHRSVSWYQQTPGQGLQFLFEYFSETQRNKGNFPGRFSGRQFSNSRSEMNVSTLELGDSALYLCASSLAGTTEGYTFGSGTRLTVV.

The V call is TRBV11-2, the J call TRBJ2-2; TCRdb designates TRBD2, a call that cannot be tested without DNA. Germline V gene sequence: CDR1 SGHAT, CDR2 FQNNGV. The CDR3 loop spans 18 amino acids. Here the CDR3 reads CASSLGGRAGANTGELFF.

The chain recombines TRBV6-5 with TRBJ2-7; the D gene TCRdb calls, TRBD1, cannot be checked with no DNA. Germline V gene data show CDR1 as MNHEY and CDR2 as SVGAGI. CDR3 length: 16 residues. CDR3 amino acids: CASSYSTGTGVYEQYF.

This CDR3 reads CASSDSQGPYNEQFF. The chain joins TRBV10-1 to TRBJ2-1; TCRdb returns TRBD1, unconfirmable since there is no DNA. The CDR3 runs to 15 residues. Germline assignment: CDR1 WNHNN and CDR2 SYGVQD (reference sequence).

This chain's CDR3 is CASNPGTVSSYEQYF. V usage is TRBV2 and J usage is TRBJ2-7; TCRdb gives TRBD1 as the D gene, but with no DNA this cannot be confirmed. The CDR3 is 15 residues long. The V gene's germline CDR1 is SNHLY and CDR2 FYNNEI.

The V call is TRBV12-3 or TRBV12-4, the J call TRBJ1-5; lacking DNA, the TRBD1 call made by TCRdb goes unchecked. The CDR3 totals 15 residues. This chain's CDR3 is CASRPSGTGGQPQHF.

The genes are TRBV11-3 and TRBJ2-1; TCRdb designates TRBD2, a call that cannot be tested without DNA. The CDR3 totals 13 residues. Germline V gene sequence: CDR1 SGHNT, CDR2 YENEEA. The CDR3 loop is CASARAANPWQFF.